This TCR beta chain was profiled in a study of T cells in Graves' hyperthyroidism and ophthalmopathy. The PBMCs had their origin in 8.5 to 10 ml of fresh peripheral blood. This clonotype was counted at least ten times. The source material, RNA transcripts, was used to amplify TCR beta CDR3 regions. Researchers ran a first-round RT-PCR on the TCR CDR3 using the HTBI primer set. MiXCR was run by TCRdb on the multiplex PCR reads, yielding one entry per CDR3 protein. The sample contains about 600,000 distinct CDR3 sequences, about a sixth of which appear only once. Germline V gene data show CDR1 as KGHSH and CDR2 as LQKENI. There are 15 residues in the CDR3. Trimming pared 1 base from V and 3 bases from J, leaving 12 bases between.

The J gene is TRBJ1-1, the V gene TRBV18; D gene unclear. Material: blood. The receptor comes from a woman aged 40 to 49 with Graves' ophthalmopathy. CDR3 sequence (DNA): TGTGCCAGCTCACCACTTCCGCGGGGTCACACTGAAGCTTTCTTT. Its translation is CASSPLPRGHTEAFF.